The 15 T cell receptor beta chains presented below share a single source sample, sequenced in a study of T cells in Graves' hyperthyroidism and ophthalmopathy. Amplified regions were TCR beta CDR3 sequences from RNA transcripts. With the HTBI primer set, the TCR CDR3 went through a first round of RT-PCR. TCRdb reprocessed the multiplex PCR reads with MiXCR, giving one entry per CDR3 protein. The sample carries about 210,000 distinct CDR3 sequences, more than 15% recorded once. The sequencing sample was made of blood. Every receptor here comes from a man in his forties or fifties with Graves' hyperthyroidism.

This clonotype was seen ten or more times. The chain uses TRBV27 and TRBJ2-3; 7 bases map to TRBD2. V shed 7 bases, J shed 6 bases, and the junction held 13 bases outside the gene matches. Looked up from germline, CDR1 is MNHEY and CDR2 is SMNVEV (reference sequence). There are 15 residues in the CDR3. In DNA, the CDR3 is TGTGCCAGCACTCCCACTTGGGGCGGGGGTGATACGCAGTATTTT. Encoded protein: CASTPTWGGGDTQYF.

In its sample, this clonotype was seen a few times. The J gene is TRBJ2-1, the V gene TRBV5-1; D remains unclear. This CDR3 has 16 residues. The germline CDR1 and CDR2 sequences are SGHRS and YFSETQ. V lost 0 bases, J lost 2 bases, and 12 bases lay in between. CDR3 sequence (DNA): TGCGCCAGCAGCTTGGCTGAGCTGGGCCCCTACAATGAGCAGTTCTTC. Translating it yields CASSLAELGPYNEQFF.

V is TRBV5-1 and J is TRBJ1-1; no definite D call. V was trimmed by 2 bases and J by 7 bases, leaving 12 bases between them. CDR1 is SGHRS, CDR2 YFSETQ, per germline. The CDR3 runs 13 residues. The DNA of the CDR3 is TGCGCCAGCAGCTTTAGTGAACTTAATGAAGCTTTCTTT. Its protein product is CASSFSELNEAFF.

This clonotype was detected ten times or more. The chain is built from TRBV6-1 and TRBJ2-7, with D maybe TRBD1 (6 bases). The V end lost 8 bases, the J end lost 2 bases, and 13 bases lay between the germline ends. The CDR3 runs 13 residues. Germline V CDR1 and CDR2: MNHNS, SASEGT. The CDR3 spells CASGKQGTYEQYF. The CDR3 region has the DNA TGTGCCAGCGGGAAACAGGGAACCTACGAGCAGTACTTC.

This clonotype was seen repeatedly, ten times or more. V gene TRBV7-2 combines with J gene TRBJ2-1, with 7 nucleotides matching TRBD1. CDR3 length: 15 amino acids. Germline values: CDR1 SGHTA, CDR2 FQGNSA. With V trimmed by 5 bases and J by 3 bases, 7 bases remained unmatched. The CDR3 protein is CASSTSGQLYNEQFF. The CDR3 region has the DNA TGTGCCAGCAGCACTTCGGGACAGCTCTACAATGAGCAGTTCTTC.

This rearrangement joins TRBV20-1 to TRBJ1-1, with 7 bases identical to TRBD1. The ends lost 0 bases at V and 1 base at J; junction bases unmatched: 8. Germline-derived CDR1 and CDR2 are DFQATT and SNEGSKA (reference sequence). The CDR3 totals 16 residues. The CDR3 DNA is TGCAGTGCTAGAGATCGGAGGGGGCTAGGGAACACTGAAGCTTTCTTT. Translation gives CSARDRRGLGNTEAFF.

On this clonotype: With a much larger clone just one base away, this may be a read error. The chain links TRBV20-1 to TRBJ2-5; TRBD2 might be the D (6 bases). Germline V gene sequence: CDR1 DFQATT, CDR2 SNEGSKA (reference sequence). Trimming took off 3 bases at V and 6 bases at J, with 14 bases between the two ends. The CDR3 sequence is 13 residues long. The CDR3 coding sequence is TGCAGTGCTAGCGGGAGCCATCTAAAGACCCAGTACTTC. This sequence encodes CSASGSHLKTQYF.

J is TRBJ2-7 and V is TRBV13; no firm D call. Per germline, CDR1 PRHDT and CDR2 FYEKMQ (reference sequence). Trimming shortened V by 4 bases and J by 0 bases, and 19 bases separated the two germline ends. There are 17 residues in the CDR3. CDR3 coding DNA: TGTGCCAGCAGCTCAAGTCCTAGACCCGCGGACTCCTACGAGCAGTACTTC. Translated, it gives CASSSSPRPADSYEQYF.

This clonotype was seen many times. J is TRBJ2-1 and V is TRBV30; no definite D call. Germline V gene lookup returns CDR1 GTSNPN and CDR2 SVGIG (reference sequence). V shed 3 bases and J shed 8 bases, with 14 bases lying between them. The CDR3 spans 13 residues. In nucleotides, the CDR3 is TGTGCCTGGAGCGTTGACGGGTGGGATGAGCAGTTCTTC. Its translation: CAWSVDGWDEQFF.

This clonotype came up a few times. J is TRBJ2-7 and V is TRBV29-1; TRBD2 matches 8 bases. This CDR3 comprises 14 residues. V trimming: 2 bases; J trimming: 5 bases; junction bases outside the gene matches: 8. In germline, CDR1 is SQVTM, CDR2 ANQGSEA. The CDR3 is CSVELQRESDEQYF. The CDR3 DNA reads as TGCAGCGTTGAACTTCAGCGGGAGTCGGACGAGCAGTACTTC.

On this clonotype: One base away lies a much larger clone, so this may be a sequencing read error. CDR3: CANSYYGPGEQYF. As DNA, the CDR3 is TGTGCCAACAGTTACTACGGGCCCGGCGAGCAGTACTTC. This rearrangement joins TRBV6-2 or TRBV6-3 to TRBJ2-7; D is undetermined. This CDR3 region has 13 residues. Germline V CDR1 and CDR2: MNHEY, SVGEGT.

The chain employs TRBV5-6 and TRBJ2-1; D might be TRBD2 (6 bases). The CDR3 covers 14 residues. V lost 5 bases and J lost 6, with 15 bases in between. CDR1 SGHDT and CDR2 YYEEEE come from the germline V gene. CDR3 in amino acids: CASRAQRRGNEQFF. In DNA, the CDR3 is TGTGCCAGCAGGGCCCAGCGGAGGGGCAATGAGCAGTTCTTC.

This clonotype appeared many times. The chain couples TRBV7-9 to TRBJ2-1, with 12 bases that match TRBD2. V dropped 5 bases and J dropped 9; count of bases not matched to a gene: 8. The germline V gene encodes CDR1 SEHNR and CDR2 FQNEAQ (reference sequence). The CDR3 has 15 residues. The CDR3 sequence: CASSPPSGRAGEQFF. CDR3 bases: TGTGCCAGCAGCCCCCCTAGCGGGAGGGCCGGTGAGCAGTTCTTC.

This sequence joins TRBV28 and TRBJ2-1, with a weak D call TRBD1 (6 bases). V was pared by 6 bases and J by 9 bases, with 15 bases between. This CDR3 contains 13 residues. Germline lookup yields CDR1 MDHEN and CDR2 SYDVKM. CDR3: CASRLGTTSEQFF. As DNA, the CDR3 is TGTGCCAGCAGACTAGGGACAACAAGTGAGCAGTTCTTC.

The V and J genes are TRBV18 and TRBJ2-1; the D call may be TRBD1 or TRBD2 (5 bases each). Germline V gene lookup returns CDR1 KGHSH and CDR2 LQKENI. The CDR3 has 16 residues. V lost 1 base and J lost 5, with 15 bases in between. The CDR3 nucleotides read TGTGCCAGCTCACCACGGGACCAATATCCGAACAATGAGCAGTTCTTC. It yields the protein CASSPRDQYPNNEQFF.